A single count supports the clone carrying this T cell receptor (beta chain). Its specificity is unknown. Primers for the PCR totalled 60 Vbeta and 13 Jbeta. Only in-frame clones appear in the TCRdb table, and some are missing; sequencing was by immunoSEQ multiplex PCR. The sample lists roughly 100,000 clones, 60% to 85% occurring once. The entry originates in a study of cytomegalovirus exposure and HLA in healthy donors. About the research overall: Some 80 million unique TCR sequences came from HLA-typed donors in an early release.

General study findings and limits: Accounts indicate the classifier identified cytomegalovirus status with strong specificity and sensitivity. Generally TCR sequences proved uncommon, though certain public TCRs appeared in numerous donors.

Sample: PBMCs. This TCR derives from a middle-aged man in good health and CMV-seronegative.

For the CDR3, the DNA is TGTGCCAGCAGGGGGGACACCCTCGCGTCCAATGAGCAGTTCTTC. Its protein is CASRGDTLASNEQFF. The chain uses TRBV28 and TRBJ2-1; TRBD1 might be the D (6 bases). The CDR3 loop spans 15 amino acids. Looked up from germline, CDR1 is MDHEN and CDR2 is SYDVKM. The V end lost 6 bases, the J end lost 6 bases, and 18 bases lay between the germline ends.